The 5 T cell receptor beta chains presented below share a single source sample, sequenced in a study of response to subunit inactivated influenza vaccine. TCRdb called the RT-PCR reads again in MiXCR, with one record for every CDR3 protein. The data contain 540,000 or so distinct CDR3 sequences, approximately 12% of them singletons. Source: PBMCs from blood, taken roughly 45 days after vaccination. These receptors all stem from a man aged 50 to 60 who received an inactivated influenza vaccine.

This clonotype was recorded once. V is TRBV11-2 and J is TRBJ2-7; TRBD1 agrees at 9 bases. This CDR3 is 14 amino acids long. V lost 6 bases to trimming and J lost 3 bases; unmatched junction nucleotides: 6. Germline values: CDR1 SGHAT, CDR2 FQNNGV. CDR3 in DNA: TGTGCCAGCAGATCGACAGGGGGTAGCTACGAGCAGTACTTC. Translation gives CASRSTGGSYEQYF.

V usage is TRBV6-2 or TRBV6-3 and J usage is TRBJ1-1, with D possibly being TRBD1 (6 bases). Germline V gives CDR1 MNHEY, CDR2 SVGEGT. The CDR3 length is 14 residues. Trimming removed 7 bases at V and 1 base at J, with 13 bases between. In DNA, the CDR3 is TGTGCCAGCAAAATGGGGGCGCGGAACACTGAAGCTTTCTTT. Translating gives CASKMGARNTEAFF.

The rearrangement uses TRBV9 and TRBJ2-1, with 10 bases that match TRBD2. Unmatched junction bases numbered 14, after V lost 4 bases and J lost 4 bases. Germline V gives CDR1 SGDLS, CDR2 YYNGEE. The CDR3 extends over 18 amino acids. CDR3 loop: CASSPPLPSGGDYNEQFF. CDR3 nucleotide sequence: TGTGCCAGCAGCCCCCCTCTACCGAGCGGGGGGGATTACAATGAGCAGTTCTTC. The full variable domain, completed using reference TRBV9 and TRBJ2-1, is DSGVTQTPKHLITATGQRVTLRCSPRSGDLSVYWYQQSLDQGLQFLIQYYNGEERAKGNILERFSAQQFPDLHSELNLSSLELGDSALYFCASSPPLPSGGDYNEQFFGPGTRLTVL.

This clonotype showed up just a few times. This chain links TRBV6-5 with TRBJ2-7, with a weak D call TRBD2 (5 bases). Looked up from germline, CDR1 is MNHEY and CDR2 is SVGAGI. This CDR3 is built from 11 residues. Trimming removed 6 bases from V and 7 bases from J, with 10 bases in between. The CDR3 sequence is CASREGGEQYF. CDR3 DNA sequence: TGTGCCAGCAGGGAAGGAGGAGAGCAGTACTTC.

This clonotype was counted between two and nine times. The gene calls are TRBV5-1 and TRBJ2-7, with a possible D match to TRBD1 (5 bases). V was clipped by 4 bases and J by 1 base, with 9 bases between them. This CDR3 is 13 amino acids long. Germline CDR1 and CDR2: SGHRS and YFSETQ. The CDR3 DNA reads as TGCGCCAGCAGCAACGGACATTCCTACGAGCAGTACTTC. Its protein is CASSNGHSYEQYF.